This T cell receptor beta chain was captured in a study of OX40 agonist ivuxolimab in advanced cancers. About the study: Antecedent anti-PD-1, anti-PD-L1 or anti-CTLA-4 therapy was permissible, with under 50% having received some. Three partial responders included one hepatocellular carcinoma patient and two cutaneous melanoma patients. Overall study findings and caveats: CD4+ T cells averaged fewer expanded clones than CD8+ T cells. Partial responders treated at 0.1-3.0 mg/kg exhibited clonal expansion among the lowest measured.

As concerns this clone: Its specificity is not known.

Repertoires were generated with immunoSEQ multiplex PCR, while TCRdb's copy carries only in-frame clones and drops some. The sample records about 20,000 clones, 75% to 95% being singletons. This clonotype was sampled from an adult with an advanced solid tumor such as melanoma, head and neck, liver or kidney cancer. The starting material was CD4+ or CD8+ T cells sorted from blood, obtained in a trial of the OX40 agonist ivuxolimab.

The CDR3 coding sequence is TGTGCCAGTAGCACACACAGGGGTCCGAACACCGGGGAGCTGTTTTTT. Encoded protein: CASSTHRGPNTGELFF. The chain links TRBV19 to TRBJ2-2, with TRBD1 matching over 7 bases. V dropped 6 bases and J dropped 0; count of bases not matched to a gene: 7. Germline CDR1 reads LNHDA; CDR2 reads SQIVND (reference sequence). The CDR3 has 16 amino acids.